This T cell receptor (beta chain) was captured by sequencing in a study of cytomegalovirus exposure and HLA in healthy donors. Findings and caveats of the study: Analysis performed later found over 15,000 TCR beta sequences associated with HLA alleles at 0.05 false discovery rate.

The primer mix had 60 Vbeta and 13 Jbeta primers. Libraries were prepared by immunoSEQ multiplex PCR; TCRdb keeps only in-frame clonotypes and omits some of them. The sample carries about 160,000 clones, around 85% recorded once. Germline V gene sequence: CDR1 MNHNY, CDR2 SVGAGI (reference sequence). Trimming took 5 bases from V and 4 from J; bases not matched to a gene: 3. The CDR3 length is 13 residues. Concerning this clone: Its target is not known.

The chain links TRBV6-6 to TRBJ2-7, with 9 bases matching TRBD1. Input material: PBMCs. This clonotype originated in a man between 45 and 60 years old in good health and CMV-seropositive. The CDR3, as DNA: TGTGCCAGCAGTCCCGGGACAGGGTACGAGCAGTACTTC. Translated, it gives CASSPGTGYEQYF.